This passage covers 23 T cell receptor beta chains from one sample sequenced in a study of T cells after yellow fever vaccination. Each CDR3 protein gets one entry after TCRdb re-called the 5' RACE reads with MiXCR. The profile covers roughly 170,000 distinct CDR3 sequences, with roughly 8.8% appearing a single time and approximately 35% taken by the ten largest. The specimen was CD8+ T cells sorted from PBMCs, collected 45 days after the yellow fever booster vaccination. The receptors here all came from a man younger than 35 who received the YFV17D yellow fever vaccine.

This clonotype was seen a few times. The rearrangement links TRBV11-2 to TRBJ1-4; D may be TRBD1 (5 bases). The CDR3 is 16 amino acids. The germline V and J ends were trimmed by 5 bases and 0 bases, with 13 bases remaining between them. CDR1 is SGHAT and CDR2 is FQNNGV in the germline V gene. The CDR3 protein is CASSTGTFATNEKLFF. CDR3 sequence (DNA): TGTGCCAGCAGCACGGGGACGTTTGCAACTAATGAAAAACTGTTTTTT.

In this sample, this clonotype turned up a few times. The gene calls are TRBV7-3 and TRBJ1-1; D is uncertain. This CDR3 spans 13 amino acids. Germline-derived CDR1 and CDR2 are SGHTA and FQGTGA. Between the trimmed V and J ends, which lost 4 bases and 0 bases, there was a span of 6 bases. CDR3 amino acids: CASSSRLNTEAFF. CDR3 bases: TGTGCCAGCAGCTCCAGACTGAACACTGAAGCTTTCTTT.

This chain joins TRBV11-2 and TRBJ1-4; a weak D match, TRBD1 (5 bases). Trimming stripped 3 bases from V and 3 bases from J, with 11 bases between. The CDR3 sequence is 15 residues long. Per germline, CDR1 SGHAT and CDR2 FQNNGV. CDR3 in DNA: TGTGCCAGCAGCTTCAGCGGGGGAGCTAATGAAAAACTGTTTTTT. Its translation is CASSFSGGANEKLFF.

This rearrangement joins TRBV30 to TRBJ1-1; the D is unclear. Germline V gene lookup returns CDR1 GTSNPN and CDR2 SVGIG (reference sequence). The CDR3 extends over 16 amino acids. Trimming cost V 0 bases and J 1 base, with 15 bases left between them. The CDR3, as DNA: TGTGCCTGGAGTGTCGGTGCGGTACTGGGGAACACTGAAGCTTTCTTT. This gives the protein CAWSVGAVLGNTEAFF.

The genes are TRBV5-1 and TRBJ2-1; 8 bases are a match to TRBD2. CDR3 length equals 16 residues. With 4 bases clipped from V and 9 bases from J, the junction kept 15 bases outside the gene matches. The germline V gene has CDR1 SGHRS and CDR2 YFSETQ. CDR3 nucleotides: TGCGCCAGCAGCCCGTGGGGTAGCGGGGCGGTGGGTGAGCAGTTCTTC. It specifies CASSPWGSGAVGEQFF.

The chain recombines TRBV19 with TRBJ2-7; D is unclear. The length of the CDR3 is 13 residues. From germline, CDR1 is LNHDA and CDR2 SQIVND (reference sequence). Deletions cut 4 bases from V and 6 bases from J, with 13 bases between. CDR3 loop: CASSRDFLGEQYF. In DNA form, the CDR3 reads TGTGCCAGTAGTAGAGACTTTCTGGGCGAGCAGTACTTC.

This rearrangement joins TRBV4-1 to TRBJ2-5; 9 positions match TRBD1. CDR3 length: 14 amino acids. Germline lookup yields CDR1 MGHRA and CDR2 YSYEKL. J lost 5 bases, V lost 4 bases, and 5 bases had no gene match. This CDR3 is CASSPGQGLETQYF. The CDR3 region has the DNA TGCGCCAGCAGCCCGGGACAGGGACTTGAGACCCAGTACTTC.

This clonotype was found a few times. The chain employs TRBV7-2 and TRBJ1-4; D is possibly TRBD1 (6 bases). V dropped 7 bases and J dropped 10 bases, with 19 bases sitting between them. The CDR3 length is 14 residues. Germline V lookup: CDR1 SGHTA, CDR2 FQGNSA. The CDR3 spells CASTLIGGAGKLFF. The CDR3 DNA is TGTGCCAGCACCCTCATTGGGGGGGCAGGAAAACTGTTTTTT.

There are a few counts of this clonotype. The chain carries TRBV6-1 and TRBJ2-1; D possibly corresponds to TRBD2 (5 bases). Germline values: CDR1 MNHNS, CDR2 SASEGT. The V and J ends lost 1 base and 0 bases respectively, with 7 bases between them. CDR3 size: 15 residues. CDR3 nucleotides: TGTGCCAGCAGTGAAGTGGGGAGCTCCTACAATGAGCAGTTCTTC. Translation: CASSEVGSSYNEQFF.

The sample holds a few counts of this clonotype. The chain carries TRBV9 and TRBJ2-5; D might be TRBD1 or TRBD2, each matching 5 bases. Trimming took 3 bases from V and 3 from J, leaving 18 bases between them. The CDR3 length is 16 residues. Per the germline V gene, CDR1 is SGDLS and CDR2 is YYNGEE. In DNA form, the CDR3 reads TGTGCCAGCAGCGAGGGACCGACGTTATTGAAAGAGACCCAGTACTTC. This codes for CASSEGPTLLKETQYF.

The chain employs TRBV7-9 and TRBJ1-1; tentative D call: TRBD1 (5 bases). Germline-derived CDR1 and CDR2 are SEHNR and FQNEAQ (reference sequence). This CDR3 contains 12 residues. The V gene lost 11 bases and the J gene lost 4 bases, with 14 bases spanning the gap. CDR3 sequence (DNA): TGTGCCGGGATCGGGGGGGTCACTGAAGCTTTCTTT. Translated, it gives CAGIGGVTEAFF.

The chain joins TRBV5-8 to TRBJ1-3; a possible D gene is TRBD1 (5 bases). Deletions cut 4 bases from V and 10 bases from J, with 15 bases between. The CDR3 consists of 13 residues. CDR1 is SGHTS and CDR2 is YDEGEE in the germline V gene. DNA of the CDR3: TGTGCCAGCAGCGGCGGGGCCTCCTGGACCATATATTTT. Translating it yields CASSGGASWTIYF.

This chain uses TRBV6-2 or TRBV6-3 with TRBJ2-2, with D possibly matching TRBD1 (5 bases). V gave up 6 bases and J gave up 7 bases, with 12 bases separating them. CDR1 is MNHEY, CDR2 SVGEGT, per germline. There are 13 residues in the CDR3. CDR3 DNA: TGTGCCAGCAGCTTCCAGGGCATCGGGGAGCTGTTTTTT. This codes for CASSFQGIGELFF.

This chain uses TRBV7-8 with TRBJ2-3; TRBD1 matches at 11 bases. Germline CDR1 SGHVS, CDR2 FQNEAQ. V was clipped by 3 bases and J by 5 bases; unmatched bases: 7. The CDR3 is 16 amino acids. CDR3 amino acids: CASSLYWTGGLDTQYF. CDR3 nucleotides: TGTGCCAGCAGCTTGTATTGGACAGGGGGCTTAGATACGCAGTATTTT.

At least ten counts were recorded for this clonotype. CDR3 protein: CASRGGGPRYNEQFF. CDR3 sequence (DNA): TGCGCCAGCAGAGGGGGGGGGCCCCGCTACAATGAGCAGTTCTTC. The chain combines TRBV5-1 with TRBJ2-1, with D tentatively TRBD2 (7 bases). CDR3 length equals 15 residues. Looked up from germline, CDR1 is SGHRS and CDR2 is YFSETQ. Trimming left V 5 bases short and J 3 bases short, with 15 bases between.

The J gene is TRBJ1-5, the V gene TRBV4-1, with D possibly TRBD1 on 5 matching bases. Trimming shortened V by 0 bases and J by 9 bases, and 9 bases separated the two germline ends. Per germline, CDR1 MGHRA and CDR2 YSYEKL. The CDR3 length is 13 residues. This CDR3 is CASSQDWGLPQHF. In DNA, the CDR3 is TGCGCCAGCAGCCAAGATTGGGGGTTGCCCCAGCATTTT.

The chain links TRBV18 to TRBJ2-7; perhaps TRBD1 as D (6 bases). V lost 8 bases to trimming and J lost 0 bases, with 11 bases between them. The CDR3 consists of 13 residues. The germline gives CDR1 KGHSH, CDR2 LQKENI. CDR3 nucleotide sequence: TGTGCCAGCGCCGGGGACACCTCCTACGAGCAGTACGTC. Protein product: CASAGDTSYEQYV.

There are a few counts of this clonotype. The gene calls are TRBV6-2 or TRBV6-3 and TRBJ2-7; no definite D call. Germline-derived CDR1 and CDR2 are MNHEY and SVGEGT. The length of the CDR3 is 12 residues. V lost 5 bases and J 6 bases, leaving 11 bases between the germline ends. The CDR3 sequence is CASSTPTAEQYV. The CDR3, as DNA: TGTGCCAGCAGTACTCCGACCGCCGAGCAGTACGTC.

CDR3 coding DNA: TGTGCCAGCAGCTCGGACAGGGGCGTATACGAGCAGTACTTC. The encoded protein is CASSSDRGVYEQYF. V is TRBV12-3 or TRBV12-4 and J is TRBJ2-7, with 9 nucleotides matching TRBD1. The CDR3 has 14 residues. Germline trimming cut 6 bases from V and 4 bases from J; bases unmatched to any gene: 7.

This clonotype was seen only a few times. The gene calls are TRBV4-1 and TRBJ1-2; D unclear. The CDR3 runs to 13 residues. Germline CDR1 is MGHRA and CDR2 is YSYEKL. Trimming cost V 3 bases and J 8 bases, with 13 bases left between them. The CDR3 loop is CASSHETFFGYTF. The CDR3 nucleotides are TGCGCCAGCAGCCACGAGACTTTTTTCGGCTACACCTTC.

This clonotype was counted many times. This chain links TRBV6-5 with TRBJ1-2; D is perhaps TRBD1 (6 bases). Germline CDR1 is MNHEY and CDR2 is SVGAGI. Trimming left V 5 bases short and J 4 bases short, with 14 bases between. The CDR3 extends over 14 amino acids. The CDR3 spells CASSPSSRGYGYTF. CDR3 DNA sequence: TGTGCCAGCAGTCCCTCCTCCAGGGGCTATGGCTACACCTTC.

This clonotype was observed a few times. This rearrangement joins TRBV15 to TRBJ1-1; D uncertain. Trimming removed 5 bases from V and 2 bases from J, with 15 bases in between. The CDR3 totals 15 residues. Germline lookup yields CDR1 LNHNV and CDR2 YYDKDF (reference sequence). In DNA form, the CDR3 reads TGTGCCACCAGCGTTATCCATTTGGTTAACACTGAAGCTTTCTTT. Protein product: CATSVIHLVNTEAFF.

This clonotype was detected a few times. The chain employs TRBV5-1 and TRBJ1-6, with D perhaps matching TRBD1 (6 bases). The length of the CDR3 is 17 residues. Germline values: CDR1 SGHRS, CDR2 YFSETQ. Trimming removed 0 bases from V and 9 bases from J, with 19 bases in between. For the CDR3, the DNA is TGCGCCAGCAGCTTGGGAGGGGGTTTCCTCCTGCGTTCACCCCTCCACTTT. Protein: CASSLGGGFLLRSPLHF.